This T cell receptor (beta chain) derives from a study of blood T cell repertoires in COVID-19. Background on the study: COVID-19 samples collected from the United States, Italy and Spain covered acute and convalescent phases. Sample material is recorded as cDNA or gDNA derived from T cells, B-cell-depleted T cells, or PBMCs.

Trimming left V 0 bases short and J 8 bases short, with 11 bases between. Germline lookup yields CDR1 LNHDA and CDR2 SQIVND (reference sequence). The CDR3 consists of 14 residues. Original processing methods: The authors estimated nucleated cell counts from reference gene primer amplification. The method was immunoSEQ multiplex PCR; TCRdb's version includes in-frame clones alone and lacks a portion of them. V, J and clone size were drawn from that table, and D and trimming were deduced from the DNA. The top ten hold about 4% of the sample, which has 100,000 to 150,000 clones, about 86% seen once. The V gene is TRBV19, the J gene TRBJ2-1, with D perhaps matching TRBD2 (6 bases). The source material was peripheral blood. The sequence was collected from a woman aged 50 to 60 with acute or convalescent COVID-19. The CDR3 DNA sequence: TGTGCCAGTAGTATAGACGTTCGGGGGTATGAGCAGTTCTTC. Its translation is CASSIDVRGYEQFF.